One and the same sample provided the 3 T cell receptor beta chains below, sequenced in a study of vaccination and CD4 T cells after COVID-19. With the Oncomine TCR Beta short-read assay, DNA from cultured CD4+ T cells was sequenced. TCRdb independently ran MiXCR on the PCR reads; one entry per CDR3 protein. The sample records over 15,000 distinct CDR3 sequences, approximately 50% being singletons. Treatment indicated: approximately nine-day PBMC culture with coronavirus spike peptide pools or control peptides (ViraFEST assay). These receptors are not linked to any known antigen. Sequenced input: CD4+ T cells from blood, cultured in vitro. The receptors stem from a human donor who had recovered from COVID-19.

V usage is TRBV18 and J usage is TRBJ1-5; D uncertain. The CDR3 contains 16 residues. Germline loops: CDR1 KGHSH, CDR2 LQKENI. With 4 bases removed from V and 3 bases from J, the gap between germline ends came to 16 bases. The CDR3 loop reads CASSLAHPSFNQPQHF. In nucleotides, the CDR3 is TGTGCCAGCTCACTGGCACACCCTTCATTCAATCAGCCCCAGCATTTT.

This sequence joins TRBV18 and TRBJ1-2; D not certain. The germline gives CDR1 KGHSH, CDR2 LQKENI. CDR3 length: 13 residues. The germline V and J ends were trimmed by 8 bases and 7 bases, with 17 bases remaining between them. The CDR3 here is CASHNDPVGGYTF. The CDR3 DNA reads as TGTGCCAGCCATAACGACCCGGTGGGTGGCTACACCTTC. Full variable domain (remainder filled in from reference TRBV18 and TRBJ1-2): NAGVMQNPRHLVRRRGQEARLRCSPMKGHSHVYWYRQLPEEGLKFMVYLQKENIIDESGMPKERFSAEFPKEGPSILRIQQVVRGDSAAYFCASHNDPVGGYTFGSGTRLTVV.

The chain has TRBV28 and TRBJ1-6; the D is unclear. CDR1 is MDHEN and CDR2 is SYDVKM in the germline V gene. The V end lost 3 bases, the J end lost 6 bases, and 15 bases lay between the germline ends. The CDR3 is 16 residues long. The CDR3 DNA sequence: TGTGCCAGCAGTTTTGTTAGGGTTACAAGTAATTCACCCCTCCACTTT. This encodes CASSFVRVTSNSPLHF.